One and the same sample provided the 28 T cell receptor beta chains below, sequenced in a study of blood T cell repertoires in COVID-19. TCRdb keeps only in-frame clones here, not all; method: immunoSEQ multiplex PCR. The sample includes around 360,000 clones, roughly 87% of them seen just once. The sequencing input was PBMCs or T cells enriched from blood (not recorded which). The receptors shown here come from a woman aged 30 to 39 who had recovered from COVID-19.

The chain couples TRBV7-9 to TRBJ1-4, with 9 bases aligning to TRBD1. J was trimmed by 8 bases and V by 2 bases; bases with no gene match: 6. This CDR3 is 15 amino acids long. Germline V gene lookup returns CDR1 SEHNR and CDR2 FQNEAQ (reference sequence). The CDR3 loop reads CASSLFRDRDEKLFF. The CDR3 region has the DNA TGTGCCAGCAGCTTATTTAGGGACAGGGACGAAAAACTGTTTTTT.

The rearrangement links TRBV15 to TRBJ2-7, with D possibly being TRBD1 (6 bases). V gave up 1 base and J gave up 3 bases, with 13 bases separating them. Germline V gives CDR1 LNHNV, CDR2 YYDKDF (reference sequence). The CDR3 has 15 residues. The CDR3 spells CATSRATGYGYEQYF. The CDR3 region has the DNA TGTGCCACCAGCAGAGCCACAGGGTATGGCTACGAGCAGTACTTC.

The chain recombines TRBV10-3 with TRBJ2-6; TRBD2 agrees at 12 bases. The germline V gene encodes CDR1 ENHRY and CDR2 SYGVKD. The CDR3 totals 19 residues. J was trimmed by 2 bases and V by 0 bases; bases with no gene match: 5. DNA of the CDR3: TGTGCCATCAGTGAGTCGCTTGGACTAGCGGGAACTGGGGCCAACGTCCTGACTTTC. It translates to CAISESLGLAGTGANVLTF.

The genes are TRBV11-2 and TRBJ2-2; 10 bases are a match to TRBD1. Germline CDR1 and CDR2: SGHAT and FQNNGV. The CDR3 spans 15 residues. The V and J ends lost 7 bases and 6 bases, in that order; junction bases with no gene match: 8. CDR3 nucleotides: TGTGCCAGCACCCAAAGGGACAGGGGAGCCGGGGAGCTGTTTTTT. Residues: CASTQRDRGAGELFF.

The chain has TRBV9 and TRBJ1-5; 9 bases are shared with TRBD1. Germline lookup yields CDR1 SGDLS and CDR2 YYNGEE. After removal of 3 bases from V and 5 bases from J, the junction contained 3 bases not matched to a gene. This CDR3 region has 14 residues. The CDR3 region is CASSATGGHQPQHF. The CDR3 bases are TGTGCCAGCAGCGCCACAGGGGGCCATCAGCCCCAGCATTTT.

The genes are TRBV15 and TRBJ2-2, with D possibly TRBD2 on 5 matching bases. Germline V gene data show CDR1 as LNHNV and CDR2 as YYDKDF (reference sequence). Between the trimmed V and J ends, which lost 2 bases and 4 bases, there was a span of 5 bases. CDR3 length equals 13 residues. The CDR3 here is CATSRLATGELFF. The CDR3 DNA sequence: TGTGCCACCAGCAGACTAGCCACCGGGGAGCTGTTTTTT.

The genes are TRBV5-4 and TRBJ2-7, with 8 bases aligning to TRBD1. The V segment lost 4 bases and the J segment 3 bases; nucleotides outside the gene matches: 3. This CDR3 spans 13 amino acids. From germline, CDR1 is SGHNT and CDR2 YYREEE (reference sequence). In DNA, the CDR3 is TGTGCCAGCAGCCCAACAGGGGGCTACGAGCAGTACTTC. This sequence encodes CASSPTGGYEQYF.

The chain links TRBV6-5 to TRBJ2-7; 7 nucleotides align to TRBD2. V shed 6 bases and J 2 bases; nucleotides not matched to a gene: 10. CDR3 length: 15 residues. Germline lookup yields CDR1 MNHEY and CDR2 SVGAGI. The CDR3 sequence is CASSYGSGGAYEQYF. In nucleotides, the CDR3 is TGTGCCAGCAGCTACGGGTCGGGAGGCGCCTACGAGCAGTACTTC.

The CDR3 nucleotides read TGTGCCAGCAGCTTGGGACAGGGGGTCGGGCAGCCCCAGCATTTT. Translation gives CASSLGQGVGQPQHF. The rearrangement uses TRBV5-6 and TRBJ1-5, with 9 bases aligning to TRBD1. V lost 0 bases to trimming and J lost 7 bases; unmatched junction nucleotides: 5. CDR1 is SGHDT and CDR2 is YYEEEE in the germline V gene. The CDR3 has 15 residues.

This chain links TRBV18 with TRBJ1-1; 9 bases align to TRBD1. V lost 3 bases to trimming and J lost 4 bases; unmatched junction nucleotides: 3. The CDR3 has 14 residues. In germline, CDR1 is KGHSH, CDR2 LQKENI. CDR3 protein: CASSPLTGGTEAFF. CDR3 bases: TGTGCCAGCTCACCTTTGACAGGGGGCACTGAAGCTTTCTTT.

This chain connects TRBV11-2 to TRBJ1-6; D possibly corresponds to TRBD1 (6 bases). Germline V CDR1 and CDR2: SGHAT, FQNNGV. The CDR3 covers 15 residues. V was trimmed by 6 bases and J by 7 bases, leaving 16 bases between them. In nucleotides, the CDR3 is TGTGCCAGCAGGCATTTACAGGGCCGCAATTCACCCCTCCACTTT. Translated: CASRHLQGRNSPLHF.

The rearrangement links TRBV21-1 to TRBJ2-3; the DNA was not used to check the table's D call, TRBD1. TRBV21-1 counts as a pseudogene. This CDR3 has 12 amino acids. The CDR3 DNA reads as TGTGCCAGCAGTACAGGGGTGGATACGCAGTATTTT. Protein product: CASSTGVDTQYF.

The CDR3 loop is CASSLEGQGSFRELFF. The CDR3 region has the DNA TGTGCCAGCAGCTTGGAGGGACAGGGCTCCTTCCGGGAGCTGTTTTTT. The chain is built from TRBV5-8 and TRBJ2-2; TRBD1 matches at 9 bases. V lost 0 bases, J lost 9 bases, and 9 bases stayed unmatched. CDR1 and CDR2 from the germline V gene are SGHTS and YDEGEE. CDR3 length: 16 residues.

This chain connects TRBV6-5 to TRBJ2-7; 8 bases align to TRBD1. The germline CDR1 and CDR2 sequences are MNHEY and SVGAGI. After removal of 8 bases from V and 7 bases from J, the junction contained 13 bases not matched to a gene. The CDR3 sequence is 14 residues long. CDR3 amino acids: CASLSGGLSGEQYF. CDR3 nucleotide sequence: TGTGCCAGCCTCTCAGGGGGCCTATCGGGAGAGCAGTACTTC.

The chain carries TRBV19 and TRBJ2-3; tentatively, D is TRBD2 (6 bases). Per the germline V gene, CDR1 is LNHDA and CDR2 is SQIVND (reference sequence). The V end lost 6 bases, the J end lost 2 bases, and 12 bases lay between the germline ends. This CDR3 has 14 residues. The CDR3 sequence is CASSWQGLTDTQYF. The CDR3 coding sequence is TGTGCCAGTAGCTGGCAGGGACTCACAGATACGCAGTATTTT.

This clone was found once. CDR3: CASSVGTGEEKLFF. In nucleotides, the CDR3 is TGTGCCAGCAGTGTCGGGACAGGGGAAGAAAAACTGTTTTTT. The chain is built from TRBV27 and TRBJ1-4; 10 bases fit TRBD1. With 5 bases clipped from V and 8 bases from J, the junction kept 5 bases outside the gene matches. The CDR3 consists of 14 residues. Germline CDR1 and CDR2: MNHEY and SMNVEV (reference sequence).

The chain is built from TRBV15 and TRBJ1-3, with D unclear. Trimming shortened V by 3 bases and J by 3 bases, and 9 bases separated the two germline ends. The germline V gene encodes CDR1 LNHNV and CDR2 YYDKDF (reference sequence). The CDR3 has 14 amino acids. This CDR3 reads CATSSSHYGNTIYF. The CDR3 DNA is TGTGCCACCAGCAGTTCCCACTATGGAAACACCATATATTTT. Variable domain in full (rest from reference TRBV15 and TRBJ1-3): DAMVIQNPRYQVTQFGKPVTLSCSQTLNHNVMYWYQQKSSQAPKLLFHYYDKDFNNEADTPDNFQSRRPNTSFCFLDIRSPGLGDTAMYLCATSSSHYGNTIYFGEGSWLTVV.

The chain uses TRBV7-2 and TRBJ1-1; D possibly corresponds to TRBD1 (6 bases). V shed 3 bases and J shed 6 bases, with 11 bases lying between them. From germline, CDR1 is SGHTA and CDR2 FQGNSA. The CDR3 extends over 13 amino acids. The CDR3 spells CASSFYRVAEAFF. CDR3 sequence (DNA): TGTGCCAGCAGCTTTTACAGGGTCGCTGAAGCTTTCTTT.

The J gene is TRBJ2-3, the V gene TRBV5-1; D is undetermined. In germline, CDR1 is SGHRS, CDR2 YFSETQ. Trimming pared 0 bases from V and 0 bases from J, leaving 8 bases between. This CDR3 contains 15 residues. The CDR3 region has the DNA TGCGCCAGCAGCTTGGTCAGAACGAGCACAGATACGCAGTATTTT. Translated, it gives CASSLVRTSTDTQYF.

The chain has TRBV3-1 (or the pseudogene TRBV3-2) and TRBJ2-7, with D possibly TRBD1 on 6 matching bases. Germline V gene data show CDR1 as LGHDT and CDR2 as YNNKEL (reference sequence). Trimming stripped 1 base from V and 3 bases from J, with 16 bases between. CDR3 length: 16 amino acids. The chain's CDR3 is CASSQGRQVLFYEQYF. The CDR3 nucleotides are TGTGCCAGCAGCCAAGGTCGACAGGTCCTTTTCTACGAGCAGTACTTC.

V and J are TRBV14 and TRBJ1-1; D is ambiguous. The CDR3 is 13 residues long. Trimming took 0 bases from V and 10 from J, leaving 12 bases between them. Germline V lookup: CDR1 SGHDN, CDR2 FVKESK. For the CDR3, the DNA is TGTGCCAGCAGCCAAGACAGAGGCAATAGAGCTTTCTTT. It translates to CASSQDRGNRAFF.

The chain is built from TRBV5-1 and TRBJ2-7; D perhaps matches TRBD1 (6 bases). Trimming cost V 8 bases and J 2 bases, with 14 bases left between them. CDR1 and CDR2 (germline): SGHRS, YFSETQ. This CDR3 has 13 residues. The CDR3 DNA reads TGCGCCAGTACGGACAGACCACCCTACGAGCAGTACTTC. Amino acid sequence: CASTDRPPYEQYF.

As DNA, the CDR3 is TGTGCCAGCAGTGAAGGGACAGGGGGCTCACCCCTCCACTTT. Translated, it gives CASSEGTGGSPLHF. V usage is TRBV6-1 and J usage is TRBJ1-6, with TRBD1 matching 11 bases. Looked up from germline, CDR1 is MNHNS and CDR2 is SASEGT. This CDR3 spans 14 amino acids. Trimming cost V 1 base and J 10 bases; bases outside gene matches: 0.

The V gene is TRBV2, the J gene TRBJ1-3; D may be TRBD1 (5 bases). The germline V and J ends were trimmed by 4 bases and 2 bases, with 12 bases remaining between them. Germline V CDR1 and CDR2: SNHLY, FYNNEI. The CDR3 extends over 15 amino acids. The CDR3 region has the DNA TGTGCCAGCAGTGCCTCAGGGTATCCTGGAAACACCATATATTTT. It yields the protein CASSASGYPGNTIYF.

The rearrangement joins TRBV23-1 to TRBJ2-5, with D perhaps TRBD2 (5 bases). TRBV23-1 belongs to the ORF category, with a function that is uncertain. V lost 1 base and J lost 4, with 13 bases in between. This CDR3 comprises 15 residues. CDR3 in DNA: TGCGCCAGCAGTCAATGGCCGGGAAACCCAGAGACCCAGTACTTC. It encodes CASSQWPGNPETQYF.

The J gene is TRBJ2-5, the V gene TRBV5-1; a weak D match, TRBD2 (7 bases). Deletions cut 4 bases from V and 5 bases from J, with 18 bases between. This CDR3 has 15 residues. Per the germline V gene, CDR1 is SGHRS and CDR2 is YFSETQ. CDR3 nucleotides: TGCGCCAGCAGCCCCCCGGGGGGCGCGGGGGAGACCCAGTACTTC. Translating gives CASSPPGGAGETQYF.

The chain is built from TRBV28 and TRBJ1-1, with D perhaps matching TRBD1 (5 bases). Germline V gene sequence: CDR1 MDHEN, CDR2 SYDVKM. Trimming shortened V by 7 bases and J by 2 bases, and 11 bases separated the two germline ends. CDR3 size: 13 residues. CDR3 DNA sequence: TGTGCCAGCAAGTTCCAGGGTAACACTGAAGCTTTCTTT. Its translation: CASKFQGNTEAFF. The entire variable domain, with the rest obtained from reference TRBV28 and TRBJ1-1, is as follows: DVKVTQSSRYLVKRTGEKVFLECVQDMDHENMFWYRQDPGLGLRLIYFSYDVKMKEKGDIPEGYSVSREKKERFSLILESASTNQTSMYLCASKFQGNTEAFFGQGTRLTVV.

V usage is TRBV24-1 and J usage is TRBJ2-2, with TRBD1 matching 8 bases. The CDR3 is made up of 16 amino acids. V trimming: 4 bases; J trimming: 5 bases; junction bases outside the gene matches: 8. Germline values: CDR1 KGHDR, CDR2 SFDVKD. The CDR3, as DNA: TGTGCCACCAGTGACTTCGGACAGGGCCATACCGGGGAGCTGTTTTTT. It is translated as CATSDFGQGHTGELFF.